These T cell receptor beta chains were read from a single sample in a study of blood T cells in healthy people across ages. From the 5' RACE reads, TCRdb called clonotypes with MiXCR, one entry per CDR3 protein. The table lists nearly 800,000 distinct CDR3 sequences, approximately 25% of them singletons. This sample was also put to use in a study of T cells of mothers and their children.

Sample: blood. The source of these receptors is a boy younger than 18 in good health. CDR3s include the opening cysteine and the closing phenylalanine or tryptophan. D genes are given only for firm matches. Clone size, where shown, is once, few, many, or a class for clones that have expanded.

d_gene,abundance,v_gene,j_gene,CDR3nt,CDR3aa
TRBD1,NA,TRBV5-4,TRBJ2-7,TGTGCCAGCAGCTACCCCAAAGGGACAGGGGGCACCTACGAGCAGTACTTC,CASSYPKGTGGTYEQYF
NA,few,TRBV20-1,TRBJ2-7,TGCAGTGCTAGAGATCCGGCAGACCTCTACGAGCAGTACTTC,CSARDPADLYEQYF
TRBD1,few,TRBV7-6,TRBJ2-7,TGTGCCAGCAGCTTAAGGGCTGGGGGACAGGGCATCTACGAGCAGTACTTC,CASSLRAGGQGIYEQYF
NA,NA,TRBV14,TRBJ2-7,TGTGCCAGCAGCCAGGCCCTGGGACAAACCTACGAGCAGTACTTC,CASSQALGQTYEQYF
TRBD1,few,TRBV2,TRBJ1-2,TGTGCCAGCAGTGAATTCGGACAGGGAATAAAGGGCTACACCTTC,CASSEFGQGIKGYTF
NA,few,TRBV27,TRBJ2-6,TGTGCCAGCAGTTTTCTTGGGGCCAACGTCCTGACTTTC,CASSFLGANVLTF
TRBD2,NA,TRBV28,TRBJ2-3,TGTGCCAGCAATCTAGCGGGGTACACAGATACGCAGTATTTT,CASNLAGYTDTQYF
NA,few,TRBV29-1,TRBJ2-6,TGCAGCTCCCTAGGGGGTAGCTCTGGGGCCAACGTCCTGGCTTTC,CSSLGGSSGANVLAF
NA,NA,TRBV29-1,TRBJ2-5,TGCAGCGTCGCCCCGGGGCAGCGAGAGACCCAGTACTTC,CSVAPGQRETQYF
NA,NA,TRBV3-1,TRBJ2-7,TGTGCCAGCAGAGAAACAGCAGGGAGCTACGAGCAGTACTTC,CASRETAGSYEQYF
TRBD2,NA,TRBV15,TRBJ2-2,TGTGCCACCAGCAGAGTCGCTAGCGGGAACACCGGGGAGCTGTTTTTT,CATSRVASGNTGELFF
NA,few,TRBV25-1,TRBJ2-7,TGTGCCAGCACTAAAGGACCCTCCTACGAGCAGTACTTC,CASTKGPSYEQYF
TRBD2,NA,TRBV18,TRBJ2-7,TGTGCCAGCTCAGACGGGACTAGCGGGATTTACCCCTACGAGCAGTACTTC,CASSDGTSGIYPYEQYF
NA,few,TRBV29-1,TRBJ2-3,TGCAGCGTCGATAGCGGCAGCACAGATACGCAGTATTTT,CSVDSGSTDTQYF
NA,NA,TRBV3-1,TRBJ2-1,TGTGCCAGCAGCGCAGCTCAGCGGGAGCAGTTCTTC,CASSAAQREQFF
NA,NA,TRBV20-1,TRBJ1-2,TGCAGTGTTACGGATACGGAGTTCCGGGGCTACACCTTC,CSVTDTEFRGYTF
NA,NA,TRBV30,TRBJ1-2,TGTGCCTGGAGAGGGGGCTATGGCTACACCTTC,CAWRGGYGYTF